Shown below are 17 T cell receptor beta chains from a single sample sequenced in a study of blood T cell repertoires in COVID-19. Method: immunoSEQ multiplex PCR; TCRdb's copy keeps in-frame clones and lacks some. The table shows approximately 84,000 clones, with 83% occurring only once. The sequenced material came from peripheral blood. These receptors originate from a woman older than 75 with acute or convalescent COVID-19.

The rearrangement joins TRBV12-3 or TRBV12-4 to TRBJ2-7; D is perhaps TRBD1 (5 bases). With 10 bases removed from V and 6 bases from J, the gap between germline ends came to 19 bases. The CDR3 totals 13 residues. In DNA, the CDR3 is TGTGCCACATCCTGGGGCAGGGTGGGCGAGCAGTACTTC. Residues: CATSWGRVGEQYF.

The CDR3 spells CAISDSTSGLNEQFF. The CDR3 nucleotides read TGTGCCATCAGTGATTCTACTAGCGGATTAAATGAGCAGTTCTTC. This chain uses TRBV10-3 with TRBJ2-1, with TRBD2 matching 8 bases. The germline V gene has CDR1 ENHRY and CDR2 SYGVKD. The CDR3 sequence is 15 residues long. V dropped 3 bases and J dropped 7; count of bases not matched to a gene: 8.

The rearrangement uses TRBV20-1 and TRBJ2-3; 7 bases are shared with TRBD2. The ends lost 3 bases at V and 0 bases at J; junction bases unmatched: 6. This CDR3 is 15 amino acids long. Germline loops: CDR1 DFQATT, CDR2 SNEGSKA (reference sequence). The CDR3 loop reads CSASHSSGSTDTQYF. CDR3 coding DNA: TGCAGTGCTAGTCATTCTAGCGGAAGCACAGATACGCAGTATTTT.

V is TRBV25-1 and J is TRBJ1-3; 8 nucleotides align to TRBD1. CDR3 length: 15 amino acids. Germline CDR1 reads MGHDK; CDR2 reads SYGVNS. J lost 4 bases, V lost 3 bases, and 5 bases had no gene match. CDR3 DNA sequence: TGTGCCAGCAGTGATCCTCGGACAGGGGGAAACACCATATATTTT. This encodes CASSDPRTGGNTIYF.

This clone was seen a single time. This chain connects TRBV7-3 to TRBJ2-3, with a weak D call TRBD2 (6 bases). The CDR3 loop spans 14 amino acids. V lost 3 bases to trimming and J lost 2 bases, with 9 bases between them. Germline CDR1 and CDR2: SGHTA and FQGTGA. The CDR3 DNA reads TGTGCCAGCAGCTTGCGGGGCTCCACAGATACGCAGTATTTT. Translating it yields CASSLRGSTDTQYF.

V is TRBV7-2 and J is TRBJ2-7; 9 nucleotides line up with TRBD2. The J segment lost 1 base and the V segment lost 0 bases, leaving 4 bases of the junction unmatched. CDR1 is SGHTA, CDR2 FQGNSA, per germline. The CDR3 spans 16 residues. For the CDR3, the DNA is TGTGCCAGCAGCTTAGCGCAGGCGGGAGGGTCCTACGAGCAGTACTTC. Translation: CASSLAQAGGSYEQYF.

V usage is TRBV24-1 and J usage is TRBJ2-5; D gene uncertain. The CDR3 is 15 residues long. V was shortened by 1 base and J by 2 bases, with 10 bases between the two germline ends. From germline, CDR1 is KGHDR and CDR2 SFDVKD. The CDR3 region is CATSDFGPGQETQYF. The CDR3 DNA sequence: TGTGCCACCAGTGATTTTGGTCCGGGTCAAGAGACCCAGTACTTC.

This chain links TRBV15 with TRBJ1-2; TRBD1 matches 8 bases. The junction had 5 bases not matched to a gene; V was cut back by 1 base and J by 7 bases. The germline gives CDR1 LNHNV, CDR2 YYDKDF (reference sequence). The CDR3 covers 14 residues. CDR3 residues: CATSRGTGQIGYTF. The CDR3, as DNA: TGTGCCACCAGCAGAGGGACAGGGCAAATTGGCTACACCTTC. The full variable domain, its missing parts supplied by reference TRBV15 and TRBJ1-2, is DAMVIQNPRYQVTQFGKPVTLSCSQTLNHNVMYWYQQKSSQAPKLLFHYYDKDFNNEADTPDNFQSRRPNTSFCFLDIRSPGLGDTAMYLCATSRGTGQIGYTFGSGTRLTVV.

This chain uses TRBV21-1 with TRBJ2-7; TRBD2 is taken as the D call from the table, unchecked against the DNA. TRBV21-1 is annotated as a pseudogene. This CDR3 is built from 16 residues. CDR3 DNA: TGTGCCAGCAGCAAGGGGACTAGCGACTCAACCTACGAGCAGTACTTC. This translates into CASSKGTSDSTYEQYF.

CDR3 nucleotide sequence: TGTGCCAGCAGCGCACAACGACAGGGGGAGTCCCAGCCCCAGCATTTT. It codes for CASSAQRQGESQPQHF. V is TRBV9 and J is TRBJ1-5, with 9 positions matching TRBD1. Germline loops: CDR1 SGDLS, CDR2 YYNGEE. The CDR3 extends over 16 amino acids. V shed 3 bases and J 7 bases; nucleotides not matched to a gene: 11.

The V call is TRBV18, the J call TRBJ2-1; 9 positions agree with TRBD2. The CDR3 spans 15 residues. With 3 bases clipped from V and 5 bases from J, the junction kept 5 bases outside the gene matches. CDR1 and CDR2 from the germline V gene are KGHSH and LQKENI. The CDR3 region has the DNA TGTGCCAGCTCACCGGCTAGCGGGACCAACAATGAGCAGTTCTTC. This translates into CASSPASGTNNEQFF.

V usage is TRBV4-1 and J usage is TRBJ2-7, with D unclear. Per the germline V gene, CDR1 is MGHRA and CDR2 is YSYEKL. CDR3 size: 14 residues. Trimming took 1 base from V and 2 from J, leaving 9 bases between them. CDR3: CASSQVLQAYEQYF. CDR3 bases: TGCGCCAGCAGCCAAGTACTTCAGGCCTACGAGCAGTACTTC.

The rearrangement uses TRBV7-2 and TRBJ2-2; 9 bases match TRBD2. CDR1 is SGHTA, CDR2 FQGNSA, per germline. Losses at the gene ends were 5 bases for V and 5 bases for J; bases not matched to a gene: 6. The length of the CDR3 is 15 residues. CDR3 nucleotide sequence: TGTGCCAGCAGCGGTAGCGGGAGTGGGACCGGGGAGCTGTTTTTT. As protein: CASSGSGSGTGELFF. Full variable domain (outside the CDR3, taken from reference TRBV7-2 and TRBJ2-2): GAGVSQSPSNKVTEKGKDVELRCDPISGHTALYWYRQSLGQGLEFLIYFQGNSAPDKSGLPSDRFSAERTGGSVSTLTIQRTQQEDSAVYLCASSGSGSGTGELFFGEGSRLTVL.

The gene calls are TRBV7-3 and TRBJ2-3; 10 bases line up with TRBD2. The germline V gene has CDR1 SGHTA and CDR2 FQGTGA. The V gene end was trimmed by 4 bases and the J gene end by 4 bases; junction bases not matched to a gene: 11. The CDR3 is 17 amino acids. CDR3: CASSSGASGSLPDTQYF. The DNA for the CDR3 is TGTGCCAGCAGCTCGGGTGCTAGCGGGAGTCTGCCAGATACGCAGTATTTT.

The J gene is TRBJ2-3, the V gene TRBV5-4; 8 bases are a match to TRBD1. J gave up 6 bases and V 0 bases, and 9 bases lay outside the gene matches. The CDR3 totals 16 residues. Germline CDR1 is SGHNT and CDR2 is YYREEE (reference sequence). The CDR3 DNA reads TGTGCCAGCAGCTTGGCGGGCAGGGGGCGCGGGGATACGCAGTATTTT. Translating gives CASSLAGRGRGDTQYF.

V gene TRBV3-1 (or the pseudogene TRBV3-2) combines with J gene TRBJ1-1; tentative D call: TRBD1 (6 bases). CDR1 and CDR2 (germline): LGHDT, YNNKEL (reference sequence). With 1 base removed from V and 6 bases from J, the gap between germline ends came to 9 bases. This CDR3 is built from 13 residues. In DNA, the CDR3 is TGTGCCAGCAGCCAAGCACAGGGTCCTGAAGCTTTCTTT. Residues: CASSQAQGPEAFF.

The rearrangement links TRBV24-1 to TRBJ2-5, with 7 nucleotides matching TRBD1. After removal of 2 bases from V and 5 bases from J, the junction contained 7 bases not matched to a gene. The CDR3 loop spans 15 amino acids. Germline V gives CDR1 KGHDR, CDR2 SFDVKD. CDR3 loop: CATSDSQGVGETQYF. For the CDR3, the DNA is TGTGCCACCAGTGATTCTCAGGGGGTGGGGGAGACCCAGTACTTC.